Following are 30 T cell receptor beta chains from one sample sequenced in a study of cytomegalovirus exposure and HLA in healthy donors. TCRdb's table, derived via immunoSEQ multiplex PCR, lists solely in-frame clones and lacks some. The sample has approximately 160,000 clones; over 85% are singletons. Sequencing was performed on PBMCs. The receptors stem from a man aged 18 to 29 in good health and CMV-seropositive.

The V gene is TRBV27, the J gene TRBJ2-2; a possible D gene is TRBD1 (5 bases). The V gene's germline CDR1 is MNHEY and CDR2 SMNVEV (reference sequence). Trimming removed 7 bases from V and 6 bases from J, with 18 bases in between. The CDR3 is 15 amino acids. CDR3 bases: TGTGCCAGCACTAAGATGCAGGGTATATCCGGGGAGCTGTTTTTT. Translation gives CASTKMQGISGELFF.

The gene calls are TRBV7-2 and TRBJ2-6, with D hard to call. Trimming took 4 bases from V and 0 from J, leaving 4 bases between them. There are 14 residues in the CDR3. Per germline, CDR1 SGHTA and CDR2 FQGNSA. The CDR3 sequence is CASSSDSGANVLTF. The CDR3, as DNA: TGTGCCAGCAGCTCAGACTCTGGGGCCAACGTCCTGACTTTC.

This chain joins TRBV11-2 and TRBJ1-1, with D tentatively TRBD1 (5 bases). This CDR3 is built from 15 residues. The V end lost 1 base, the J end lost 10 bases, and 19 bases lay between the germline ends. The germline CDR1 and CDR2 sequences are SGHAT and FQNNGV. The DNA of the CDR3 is TGTGCCAGCAGCTTAGTCCAAACAGGATCGGGGGGAGCTTTCTTT. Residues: CASSLVQTGSGGAFF.

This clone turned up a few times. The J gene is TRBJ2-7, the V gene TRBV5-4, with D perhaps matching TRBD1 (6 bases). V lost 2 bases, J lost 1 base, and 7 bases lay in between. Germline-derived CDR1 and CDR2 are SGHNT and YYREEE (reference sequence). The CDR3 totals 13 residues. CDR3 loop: CASSFRGSYEQYF. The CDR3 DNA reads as TGTGCCAGCAGCTTCAGGGGTTCCTACGAGCAGTACTTC. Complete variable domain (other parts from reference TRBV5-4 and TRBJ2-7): ETGVTQSPTHLIKTRGQQVTLRCSSQSGHNTVSWYQQALGQGPQFIFQYYREEENGRGNFPPRFSGLQFPNYSSELNVNALELDDSALYLCASSFRGSYEQYFGPGTRLTVT.

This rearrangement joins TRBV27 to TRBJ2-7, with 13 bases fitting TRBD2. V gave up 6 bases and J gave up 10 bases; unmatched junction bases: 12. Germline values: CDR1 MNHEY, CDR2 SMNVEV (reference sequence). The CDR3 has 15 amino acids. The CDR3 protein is CASSRDGLAGESQYF. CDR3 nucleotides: TGTGCCAGCAGCCGGGATGGACTAGCGGGAGAAAGTCAGTACTTC.

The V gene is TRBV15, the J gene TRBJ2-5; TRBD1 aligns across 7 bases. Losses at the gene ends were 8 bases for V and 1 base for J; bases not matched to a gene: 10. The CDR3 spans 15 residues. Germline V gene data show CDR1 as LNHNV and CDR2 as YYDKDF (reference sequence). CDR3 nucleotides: TGTGCCACCGCGCCGACAGGGTGGGTCCAAGAGACCCAGTACTTC. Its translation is CATAPTGWVQETQYF.

Written as DNA, the CDR3 is TGTGCCAGCAGCCCCACGGCTAACTATGGCTACACCTTC. Translating it yields CASSPTANYGYTF. The genes are TRBV7-3 and TRBJ1-2, with unresolved D. Germline V CDR1 and CDR2: SGHTA, FQGTGA. Between the trimmed V and J ends, which lost 5 bases and 0 bases, there was a span of 7 bases. The CDR3 loop spans 13 amino acids.

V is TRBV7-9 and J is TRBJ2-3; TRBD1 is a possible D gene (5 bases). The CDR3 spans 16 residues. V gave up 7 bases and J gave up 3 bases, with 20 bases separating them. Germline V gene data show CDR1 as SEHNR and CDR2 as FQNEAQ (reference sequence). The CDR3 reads CASTPSRTYLTDTQYF. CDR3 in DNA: TGTGCCAGCACCCCCTCTAGGACATATCTTACAGATACGCAGTATTTT.

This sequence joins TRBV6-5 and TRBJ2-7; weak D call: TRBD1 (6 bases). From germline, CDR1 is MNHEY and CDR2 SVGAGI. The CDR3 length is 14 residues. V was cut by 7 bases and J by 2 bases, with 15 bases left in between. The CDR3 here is CASTVPGHPYEQYF. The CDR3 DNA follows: TGTGCCAGCACCGTACCGGGACATCCCTACGAGCAGTACTTC.

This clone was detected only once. CDR3 protein: CSVDSDSSYEQYF. The CDR3 bases are TGCAGCGTTGATTCCGACAGCTCCTACGAGCAGTACTTC. The V and J genes are TRBV29-1 and TRBJ2-7, with D possibly matching TRBD1 (5 bases). The germline V and J ends were trimmed by 3 bases and 0 bases, with 9 bases remaining between them. CDR3 size: 13 residues. Germline lookup yields CDR1 SQVTM and CDR2 ANQGSEA.

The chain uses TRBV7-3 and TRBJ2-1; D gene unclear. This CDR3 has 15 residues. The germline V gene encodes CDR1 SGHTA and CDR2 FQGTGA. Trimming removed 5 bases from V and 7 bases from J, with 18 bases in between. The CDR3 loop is CASSPGFAELNEQFF. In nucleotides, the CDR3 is TGTGCCAGCAGCCCCGGGTTTGCGGAACTAAATGAGCAGTTCTTC.

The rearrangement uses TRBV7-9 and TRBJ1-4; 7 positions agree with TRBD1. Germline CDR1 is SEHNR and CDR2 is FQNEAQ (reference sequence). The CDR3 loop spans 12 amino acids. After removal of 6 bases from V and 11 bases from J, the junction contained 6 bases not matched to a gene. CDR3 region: CASSQGGGKLFF. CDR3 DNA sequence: TGTGCCAGCAGTCAGGGGGGCGGTAAACTGTTTTTT.

The DNA of the CDR3 is TGCAGCGTTGACAAGGACGGGGGACTGGCGGGCTACACCTTC. This gives the protein CSVDKDGGLAGYTF. V gene TRBV29-1 combines with J gene TRBJ1-2; D is perhaps TRBD1 (5 bases). The CDR3 runs 14 residues. Germline V gene lookup returns CDR1 SQVTM and CDR2 ANQGSEA. V lost 3 bases, J lost 8 bases, and 19 bases lay in between.

In DNA form, the CDR3 reads TGTGCCAGCAGCTCCCGGCTAGCGGGAGCGGACATTCAGTACTTC. Translated: CASSSRLAGADIQYF. The J gene is TRBJ2-4, the V gene TRBV5-4; 10 bases map to TRBD2. This CDR3 is built from 15 residues. The germline V gene encodes CDR1 SGHNT and CDR2 YYREEE (reference sequence). With 3 bases clipped from V and 8 bases from J, the junction kept 8 bases outside the gene matches.

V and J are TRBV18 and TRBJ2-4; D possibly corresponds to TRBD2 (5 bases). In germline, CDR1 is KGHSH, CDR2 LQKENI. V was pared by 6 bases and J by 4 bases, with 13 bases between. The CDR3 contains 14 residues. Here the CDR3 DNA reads TGTGCCAGCTCCCCCTCCGGACTGAAAAACATTCAGTACTTC. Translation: CASSPSGLKNIQYF.

The CDR3 nucleotides read TGTGCCAGCAGCCCTTGGACTAGCGGGAGGGTAAATGAGCAGTTCTTC. It yields the protein CASSPWTSGRVNEQFF. This chain links TRBV7-2 with TRBJ2-1; 15 bases line up with TRBD2. V dropped 5 bases and J dropped 7; count of bases not matched to a gene: 6. The germline V gene encodes CDR1 SGHTA and CDR2 FQGNSA. This CDR3 has 16 residues.

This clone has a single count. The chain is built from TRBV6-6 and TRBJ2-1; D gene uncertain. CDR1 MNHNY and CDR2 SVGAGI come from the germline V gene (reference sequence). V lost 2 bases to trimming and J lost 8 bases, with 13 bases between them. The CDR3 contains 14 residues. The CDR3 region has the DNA TGTGCCAGCAGTTACGGCGGTTCTTTGGATGAGCAGTTCTTC. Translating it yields CASSYGGSLDEQFF.

CDR3 sequence: CASSLGVVAGHEQYF. CDR3 coding DNA: TGTGCCAGCAGCTTAGGGGTAGTAGCGGGCCACGAGCAGTACTTC. The chain employs TRBV13 and TRBJ2-7; 7 positions agree with TRBD2. V lost 0 bases and J lost 5; bases outside the gene matches: 7. Germline V CDR1 and CDR2: PRHDT, FYEKMQ (reference sequence). CDR3 length equals 15 residues.

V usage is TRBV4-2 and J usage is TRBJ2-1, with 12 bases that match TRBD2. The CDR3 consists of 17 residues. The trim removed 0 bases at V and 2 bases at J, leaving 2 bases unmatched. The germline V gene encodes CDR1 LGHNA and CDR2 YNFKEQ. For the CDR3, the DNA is TGTGCCAGCAGCCAAGAGCTAGCGGGAGGGCCCTACAATGAGCAGTTCTTC. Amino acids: CASSQELAGGPYNEQFF.

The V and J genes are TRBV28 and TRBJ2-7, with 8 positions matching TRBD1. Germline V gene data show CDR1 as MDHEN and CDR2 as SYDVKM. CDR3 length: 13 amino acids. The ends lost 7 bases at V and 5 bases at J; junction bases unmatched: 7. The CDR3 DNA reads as TGTGCCAGCAACAGTGGCAGGGGGCACGAGCAGTACTTC. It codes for CASNSGRGHEQYF.

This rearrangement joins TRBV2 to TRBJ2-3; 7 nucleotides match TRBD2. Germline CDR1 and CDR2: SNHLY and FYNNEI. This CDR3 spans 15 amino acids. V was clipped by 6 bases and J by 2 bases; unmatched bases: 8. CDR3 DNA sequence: TGTGCCAGCAGAGCGGGACTTATCCCCACAGATACGCAGTATTTT. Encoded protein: CASRAGLIPTDTQYF.

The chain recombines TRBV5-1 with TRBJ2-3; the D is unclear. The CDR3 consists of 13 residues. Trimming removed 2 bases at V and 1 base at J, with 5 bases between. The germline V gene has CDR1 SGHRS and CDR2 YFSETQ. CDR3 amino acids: CASSLRGTDTQYF. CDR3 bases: TGCGCCAGCAGCTTAAGAGGCACAGATACGCAGTATTTT. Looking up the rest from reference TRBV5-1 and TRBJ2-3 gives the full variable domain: KAGVTQTPRYLIKTRGQQVTLSCSPISGHRSVSWYQQTPGQGLQFLFEYFSETQRNKGNFPGRFSGRQFSNSRSEMNVSTLELGDSALYLCASSLRGTDTQYFGPGTRLTVL.

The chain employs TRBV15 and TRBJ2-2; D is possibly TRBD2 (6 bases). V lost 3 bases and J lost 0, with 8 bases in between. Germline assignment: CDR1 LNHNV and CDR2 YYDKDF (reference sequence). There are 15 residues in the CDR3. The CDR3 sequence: CATSRGLPNTGELFF. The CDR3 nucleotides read TGTGCCACCAGCAGGGGACTTCCGAACACCGGGGAGCTGTTTTTT.

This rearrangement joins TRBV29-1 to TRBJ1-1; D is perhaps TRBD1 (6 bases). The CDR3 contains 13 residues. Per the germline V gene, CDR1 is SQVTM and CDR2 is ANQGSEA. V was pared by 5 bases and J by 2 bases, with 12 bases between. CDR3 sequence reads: CSVLQGRNTEAFF. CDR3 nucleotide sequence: TGCAGCGTTTTGCAGGGGAGAAACACTGAAGCTTTCTTT.

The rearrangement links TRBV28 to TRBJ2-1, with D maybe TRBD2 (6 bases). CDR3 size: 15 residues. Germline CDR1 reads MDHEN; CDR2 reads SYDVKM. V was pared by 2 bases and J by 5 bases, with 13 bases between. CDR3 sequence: CASSLGGAGHNEQFF. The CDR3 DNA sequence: TGTGCCAGCAGTTTAGGCGGGGCAGGCCACAATGAGCAGTTCTTC.

The CDR3 reads CASIPGQSLEAFF. In DNA form, the CDR3 reads TGTGCCAGCATTCCGGGACAGTCCCTCGAAGCTTTCTTT. The genes are TRBV28 and TRBJ1-1, with 7 bases aligning to TRBD1. V shed 7 bases and J 8 bases; nucleotides not matched to a gene: 10. Germline CDR1 is MDHEN and CDR2 is SYDVKM. The CDR3 is 13 residues long.

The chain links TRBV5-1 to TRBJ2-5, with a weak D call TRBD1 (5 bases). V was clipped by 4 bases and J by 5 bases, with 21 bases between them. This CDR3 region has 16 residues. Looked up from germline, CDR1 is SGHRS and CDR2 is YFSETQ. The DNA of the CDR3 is TGCGCCAGCAGCCTCGGCCGACAGCCTCTAAGGGAGACCCAGTACTTC. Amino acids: CASSLGRQPLRETQYF.

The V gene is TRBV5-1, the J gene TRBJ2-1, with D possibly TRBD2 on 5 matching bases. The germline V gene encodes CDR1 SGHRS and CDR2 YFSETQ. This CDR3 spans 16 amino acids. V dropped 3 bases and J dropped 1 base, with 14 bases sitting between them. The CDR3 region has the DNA TGCGCCAGCAGCTCACTAGGGTCCCTATCCTACAATGAGCAGTTCTTC. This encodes CASSSLGSLSYNEQFF.

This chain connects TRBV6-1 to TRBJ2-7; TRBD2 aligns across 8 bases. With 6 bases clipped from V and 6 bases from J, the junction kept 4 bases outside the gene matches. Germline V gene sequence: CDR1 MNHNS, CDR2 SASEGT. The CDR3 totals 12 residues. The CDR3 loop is CASRTSDFEQYF. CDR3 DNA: TGTGCCAGCAGGACTAGCGATTTCGAGCAGTACTTC.

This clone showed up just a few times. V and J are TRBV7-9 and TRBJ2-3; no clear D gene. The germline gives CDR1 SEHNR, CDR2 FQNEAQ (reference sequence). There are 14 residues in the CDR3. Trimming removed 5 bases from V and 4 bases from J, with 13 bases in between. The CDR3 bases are TGTGCCAGCAGCCCGCTCGAGGATGCAGATACGCAGTATTTT. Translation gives CASSPLEDADTQYF.